This T cell receptor beta chain was documented in a study of siplizumab effects on memory and regulatory T cells. Study observations and caveats: Memory cells seemed less diverse than naive T cells, which also seemed major contributors to the alloresponse. Unstimulated subset assignment was obtained for only a minor fraction of alloreactive clones. The study found that siplizumab significantly reduced alloreactive sequences traceable to unstimulated CD4+ memory cells.

CDR1 SNHLY and CDR2 FYNNEI come from the germline V gene. CDR3 size: 15 residues. V was shortened by 6 bases and J by 0 bases, with 9 bases between the two germline ends. On this clone: Antigen: not known.

The study assayed around 9.3 x 10^4 TCR templates per sample. Only in-frame clones appear in the TCRdb table, and some are missing; sequencing was by immunoSEQ multiplex PCR. Found here are 87,000 or so clones, 75% to 90% of them singletons; the top ten hold roughly 14%. The rearrangement joins TRBV2 to TRBJ1-6; D ambiguous. Material for sequencing was CD4+ T cells sorted from blood. The clonotype comes from a human donor in good health. The CDR3 region has the DNA TGTGCCAGCAGGCTGGGAAGCTCCTATAATTCACCCCTCCACTTT. Translated, it gives CASRLGSSYNSPLHF. Complete variable domain (other parts from reference TRBV2 and TRBJ1-6): EPEVTQTPSHQVTQMGQEVILRCVPISNHLYFYWYRQILGQKVEFLVSFYNNEISEKSEIFDDQFSVERPDGSNFTLKIRSTKLEDSAMYFCASRLGSSYNSPLHFGNGTRLTVT.